This is a list of T cell receptor beta chains from one sample in a study of beta chain features in type 1 diabetes. Profiled with immunoSEQ multiplex PCR; TCRdb holds only in-frame clones, not every one. The profile covers under 450,000 clones, with more than 11% appearing a single time and 0.03% to 0.04% taken by the ten largest. Sequencing was performed on naive CD4+ T cells from blood. Receptor source: a man aged 25-45 years in good health. CDR3s include the opening cysteine and the closing phenylalanine or tryptophan. Each record gives: V gene, CDR3 length, J gene, clone size, D gene, CDR3 protein, CDR3 DNA. A D gene is named only where the DNA matches it firmly. Clone size, where shown, is once, few, many, or a class for clones that have expanded.

v_gene: TRBV15
len: 12
j_gene: TRBJ2-5
abundance: .
d_gene: .
CDR3aa: CATSRVQETQYF
CDR3nt: TGTGCCACCAGCAGGGTCCAAGAGACCCAGTACTTC

v_gene: TRBV5-4
len: 15
j_gene: TRBJ1-1
abundance: .
d_gene: .
CDR3aa: CASSLEAETNTEAFF
CDR3nt: TGTGCCAGCAGCTTGGAGGCAGAAACGAACACTGAAGCTTTCTTT

v_gene: TRBV5-1
len: 14
j_gene: TRBJ2-1
abundance: few
d_gene: TRBD1
CDR3aa: CASSSQGANNEQFF
CDR3nt: TGCGCCAGCAGCTCACAGGGGGCGAATAATGAGCAGTTCTTC

v_gene: TRBV27
len: 14
j_gene: TRBJ2-3
abundance: .
d_gene: .
CDR3aa: CASRGSYRTDTQYF
CDR3nt: TGTGCCAGCAGGGGAAGCTATCGCACAGATACGCAGTATTTT

v_gene: TRBV7-2
len: 14
j_gene: TRBJ1-1
abundance: few
d_gene: .
CDR3aa: CASSLRFENTEAFF
CDR3nt: TGTGCCAGCAGCTTAAGGTTTGAGAACACTGAAGCTTTCTTT

v_gene: TRBV6-6
len: 14
j_gene: TRBJ2-1
abundance: .
d_gene: .
CDR3aa: CASSYLTSNNEQFF
CDR3nt: TGTGCCAGCAGTTACCTGACGAGCAACAATGAGCAGTTCTTC

v_gene: TRBV28
len: 13
j_gene: TRBJ2-7
abundance: few
d_gene: .
CDR3aa: CASSSPGSYEQYF
CDR3nt: TGTGCCAGCAGTTCCCCGGGCTCCTACGAGCAGTACTTC

v_gene: TRBV11-2
len: 15
j_gene: TRBJ2-5
abundance: .
d_gene: .
CDR3aa: CASSPTGGGEETQYF
CDR3nt: TGTGCCAGCAGCCCAACCGGGGGAGGAGAAGAGACCCAGTACTTC

v_gene: TRBV6-1
len: 16
j_gene: TRBJ2-3
abundance: .
d_gene: .
CDR3aa: CASSDYLGVGTDTQYF
CDR3nt: TGTGCCAGCAGTGATTACTTAGGGGTCGGCACAGATACGCAGTATTTT

v_gene: TRBV25-1
len: 14
j_gene: TRBJ1-2
abundance: few
d_gene: TRBD1
CDR3aa: CASSAPGTGDGYTF
CDR3nt: TGTGCCAGCAGTGCGCCGGGGACAGGGGATGGCTACACCTTC

v_gene: TRBV5-4
len: 13
j_gene: TRBJ1-1
abundance: .
d_gene: .
CDR3aa: CASRKEGRTEAFF
CDR3nt: TGTGCCAGCAGGAAGGAGGGTCGAACTGAAGCTTTCTTT

v_gene: TRBV7-9
len: 15
j_gene: TRBJ2-1
abundance: .
d_gene: TRBD2
CDR3aa: CASSALAGGVNEQFF
CDR3nt: TGTGCCAGCAGCGCGCTAGCGGGAGGTGTGAATGAGCAGTTCTTC

v_gene: TRBV29-1
len: 13
j_gene: TRBJ1-1
abundance: few
d_gene: TRBD1
CDR3aa: CSVSGTENTEAFF
CDR3nt: TGCAGCGTTTCCGGGACAGAGAACACTGAAGCTTTCTTT

v_gene: TRBV19
len: 14
j_gene: TRBJ2-6
abundance: .
d_gene: .
CDR3aa: CASSTHSGANVLTF
CDR3nt: TGTGCCAGTAGTACCCACTCTGGGGCCAACGTCCTGACTTTC

v_gene: TRBV30
len: 16
j_gene: TRBJ1-2
abundance: few
d_gene: .
CDR3aa: CAWGPLVWTDNYGYTF
CDR3nt: TGTGCCTGGGGTCCCCTGGTCTGGACAGATAACTATGGCTACACCTTC

v_gene: TRBV5-4
len: 18
j_gene: TRBJ2-6
abundance: .
d_gene: .
CDR3aa: CASSLRQRASSGANVLTF
CDR3nt: TGTGCCAGCAGCTTGCGACAGAGAGCTAGCTCTGGGGCCAACGTCCTGACTTTC

v_gene: TRBV4-2
len: 16
j_gene: TRBJ2-3
abundance: few
d_gene: .
CDR3aa: CASSQDVRSRTDTQYF
CDR3nt: TGTGCCAGCAGCCAAGATGTACGGAGCCGCACAGATACGCAGTATTTT

v_gene: TRBV2
len: 13
j_gene: TRBJ2-3
abundance: .
d_gene: .
CDR3aa: CATPSSSTDTQYF
CDR3nt: TGTGCCACCCCTAGTTCTAGCACAGATACGCAGTATTTT

v_gene: TRBV9
len: 14
j_gene: TRBJ1-2
abundance: few
d_gene: TRBD1
CDR3aa: CASSVEGGNYGYTF
CDR3nt: TGTGCCAGCAGCGTAGAAGGGGGCAACTATGGCTACACCTTC

v_gene: TRBV10-3
len: 15
j_gene: TRBJ2-3
abundance: few
d_gene: TRBD2
CDR3aa: CAISESFSGADTQYF
CDR3nt: TGTGCCATCAGTGAGTCTTTTAGCGGGGCAGATACGCAGTATTTT

v_gene: TRBV4-3
len: 13
j_gene: TRBJ1-2
abundance: few
d_gene: .
CDR3aa: CASSQVEGYGYTF
CDR3nt: TGCGCCAGCAGCCAAGTGGAAGGCTATGGCTACACCTTC

v_gene: TRBV29-1
len: 13
j_gene: TRBJ1-4
abundance: few
d_gene: TRBD1
CDR3aa: CSARTGVNEKLFF
CDR3nt: TGCAGCGCTAGGACAGGGGTTAATGAAAAACTGTTTTTT

v_gene: TRBV4-3
len: 16
j_gene: TRBJ1-2
abundance: few
d_gene: .
CDR3aa: CASSQDTTGSNYGYTF
CDR3nt: TGCGCCAGCAGCCAAGATACAACAGGCTCTAACTATGGCTACACCTTC

v_gene: TRBV20-1
len: 11
j_gene: TRBJ2-3
abundance: .
d_gene: .
CDR3aa: CSARGTDTQYF
CDR3nt: TGCAGTGCCCGGGGCACAGATACGCAGTATTTT

v_gene: TRBV29-1
len: 13
j_gene: TRBJ1-2
abundance: .
d_gene: TRBD1
CDR3aa: CSVLRDREGGYTF
CDR3nt: TGCAGCGTCCTCCGGGACAGGGAGGGTGGCTACACCTTC

v_gene: TRBV4-1
len: 17
j_gene: TRBJ1-4
abundance: .
d_gene: .
CDR3aa: CASSQVLRASTNEKLFF
CDR3nt: TGCGCCAGCAGCCAAGTCTTACGGGCGTCAACTAATGAAAAACTGTTTTTT

v_gene: TRBV7-2
len: 12
j_gene: TRBJ2-7
abundance: .
d_gene: .
CDR3aa: CASNQETYEQYF
CDR3nt: TGTGCCAGCAACCAGGAGACCTACGAGCAGTACTTC

v_gene: TRBV6-1
len: 13
j_gene: TRBJ2-1
abundance: few
d_gene: .
CDR3aa: CASSEVTGKLLFF
CDR3nt: TGTGCCAGCAGTGAAGTCACAGGGAAGCTTCTGTTCTTC

v_gene: TRBV9
len: 14
j_gene: TRBJ2-5
abundance: .
d_gene: .
CDR3aa: CASSVEARRETQYF
CDR3nt: TGTGCCAGCAGCGTAGAGGCGCGGAGGGAGACCCAGTACTTC

v_gene: TRBV7-9
len: 16
j_gene: TRBJ2-4
abundance: few
d_gene: TRBD1
CDR3aa: CASSRFDRERGNIQYF
CDR3nt: TGTGCCAGCAGCCGATTTGACAGGGAACGCGGAAACATTCAGTACTTC

v_gene: TRBV15
len: 12
j_gene: TRBJ2-3
abundance: many
d_gene: .
CDR3aa: CATSRRTDTQYF
CDR3nt: TGTGCCACCAGCAGACGCACAGATACGCAGTATTTT

v_gene: TRBV5-1
len: 14
j_gene: TRBJ2-5
abundance: few
d_gene: TRBD1
CDR3aa: CASSSGTGQETQYF
CDR3nt: TGCGCCAGCAGCTCAGGGACAGGGCAAGAGACCCAGTACTTC

v_gene: TRBV2
len: 14
j_gene: TRBJ2-5
abundance: .
d_gene: .
CDR3aa: CASGPDRSQETQYF
CDR3nt: TGTGCCAGCGGGCCTGACAGAAGCCAAGAGACCCAGTACTTC

v_gene: TRBV29-1
len: 13
j_gene: TRBJ1-6
abundance: .
d_gene: .
CDR3aa: CSGGLHGKSPLHF
CDR3nt: TGCAGCGGTGGCCTGCACGGGAAGTCACCCCTCCACTTT

v_gene: TRBV14
len: 16
j_gene: TRBJ2-5
abundance: .
d_gene: TRBD2
CDR3aa: CASSQDGLAGQETQYF
CDR3nt: TGTGCCAGCAGCCAAGATGGACTAGCGGGGCAAGAGACCCAGTACTTC

v_gene: TRBV9
len: 14
j_gene: TRBJ1-3
abundance: few
d_gene: .
CDR3aa: CASSVDLPGNTIYF
CDR3nt: TGTGCCAGCAGCGTAGACTTGCCTGGAAACACCATATATTTT

v_gene: TRBV7-9
len: 14
j_gene: TRBJ1-1
abundance: few
d_gene: TRBD1
CDR3aa: CASSDPGQGSGAFF
CDR3nt: TGTGCCAGCAGCGATCCGGGACAGGGTTCTGGAGCTTTCTTT

v_gene: TRBV5-1
len: 17
j_gene: TRBJ2-2
abundance: .
d_gene: TRBD2
CDR3aa: CASSLRLAASDTGELFF
CDR3nt: TGCGCCAGCAGCTTGAGACTAGCGGCAAGTGACACCGGGGAGCTGTTTTTT

v_gene: TRBV9
len: 18
j_gene: TRBJ2-3
abundance: .
d_gene: TRBD2
CDR3aa: CASSGGTSGKGLLDTQYF
CDR3nt: TGTGCCAGCAGCGGAGGGACTAGCGGGAAGGGGCTTTTGGATACGCAGTATTTT

v_gene: TRBV2
len: 17
j_gene: TRBJ1-5
abundance: .
d_gene: .
CDR3aa: CASRGSAGRGGSQPQHF
CDR3nt: TGTGCCAGCAGGGGGTCCGCCGGGAGGGGAGGAAGTCAGCCCCAGCATTTT